What follows describes a single T cell receptor beta chain. Its antigen is unknown. V lost 0 bases and J 0 bases, leaving 5 bases between the germline ends. CDR1 MNHEY and CDR2 SVGAGI come from the germline V gene. The CDR3 consists of 14 residues. This sample stems from a study of identifying expanded T cells in peripheral blood. Findings and caveats of the study: Approximately two-week clone count variance significantly increased as total template count grew.

The repertoire was sequenced with immunoSEQ multiplex PCR; TCRdb's copy has only in-frame clones and lacks some. The sample contains 95,000 to 150,000 clones, approximately 88% of which appear only once. The rearrangement uses TRBV6-5 and TRBJ1-2; D unresolved. The receptor comes from a person aged 18 to 69 in good health. Sequenced material: blood. The CDR3 DNA follows: TGTGCCAGCAGTTACTCGGACCCTAACTATGGCTACACCTTC. Residues: CASSYSDPNYGYTF.